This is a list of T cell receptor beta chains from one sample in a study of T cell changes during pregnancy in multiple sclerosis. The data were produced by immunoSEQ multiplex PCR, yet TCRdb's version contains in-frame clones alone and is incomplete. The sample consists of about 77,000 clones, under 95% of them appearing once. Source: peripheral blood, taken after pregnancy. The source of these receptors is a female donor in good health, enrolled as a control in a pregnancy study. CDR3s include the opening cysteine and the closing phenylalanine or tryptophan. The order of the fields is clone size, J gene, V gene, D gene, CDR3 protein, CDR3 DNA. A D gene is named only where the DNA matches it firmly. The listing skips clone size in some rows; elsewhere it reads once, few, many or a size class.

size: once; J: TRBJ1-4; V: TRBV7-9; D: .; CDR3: CASKAGGRIYEKLFF; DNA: TGTGCCAGCAAGGCGGGGGGACGGATTTATGAAAAACTGTTTTTT
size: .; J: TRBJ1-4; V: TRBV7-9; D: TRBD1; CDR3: CASSPDRVKLFF; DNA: TGTGCCAGCAGCCCGGACAGGGTGAAACTGTTTTTT
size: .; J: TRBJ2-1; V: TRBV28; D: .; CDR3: CASSPSFRGALYNEQFF; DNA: TGTGCCAGCAGTCCATCCTTCCGGGGGGCCCTCTACAATGAGCAGTTCTTC
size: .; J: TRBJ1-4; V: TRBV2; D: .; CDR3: CASRLGHPHEKLFF; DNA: TGTGCCAGCAGGTTGGGACATCCCCACGAAAAACTGTTTTTT
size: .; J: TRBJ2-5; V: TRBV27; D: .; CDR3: CASTATSGAFGTQYF; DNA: TGTGCCAGCACCGCTACTTCGGGTGCATTCGGGACCCAGTACTTC
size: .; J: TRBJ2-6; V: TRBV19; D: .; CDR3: CASRLAGSGANVLTF; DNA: TGTGCCAGTAGACTAGCCGGGTCCGGGGCCAACGTCCTGACTTTC
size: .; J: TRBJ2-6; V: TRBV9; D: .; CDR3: CASSVELWANVLTF; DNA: TGTGCCAGCAGCGTAGAGCTCTGGGCCAACGTCCTGACTTTC
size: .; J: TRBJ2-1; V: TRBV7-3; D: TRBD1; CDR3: CASSPQGQFPSNEQFF; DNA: TGTGCCAGCAGCCCTCAGGGACAGTTCCCTTCCAATGAGCAGTTCTTC
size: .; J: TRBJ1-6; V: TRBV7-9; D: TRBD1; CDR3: CASSLGTGGSSPLHF; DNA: TGTGCCAGCAGCTTAGGCACAGGGGGAAGCTCACCCCTCCACTTT
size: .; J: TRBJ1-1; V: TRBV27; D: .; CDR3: CASKTPEVNTEAFF; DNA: TGTGCCAGCAAGACCCCGGAGGTGAACACTGAAGCTTTCTTT
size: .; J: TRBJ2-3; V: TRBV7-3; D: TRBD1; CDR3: CASSSQGQGANADTQYF; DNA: TGTGCCAGCAGCTCCCAGGGACAGGGGGCGAACGCAGATACGCAGTATTTT
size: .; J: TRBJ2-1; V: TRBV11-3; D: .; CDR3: CASSLDLGGEQFF; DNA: TGTGCCAGCAGCTTAGATCTAGGTGGTGAGCAGTTCTTC
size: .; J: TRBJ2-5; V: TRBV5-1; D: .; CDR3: CASSPVGKETQYF; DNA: TGCGCCAGCAGCCCTGTCGGGAAAGAGACCCAGTACTTC
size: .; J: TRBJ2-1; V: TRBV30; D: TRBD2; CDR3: CAWSGAGGFRVF; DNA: TGTGCCTGGAGTGGAGCGGGGGGGTTTAGGGTCTTC
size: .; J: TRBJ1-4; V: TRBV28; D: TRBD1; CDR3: CASRSTGGNEKLFF; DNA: TGTGCCAGCAGATCGACAGGGGGGAATGAAAAACTGTTTTTT
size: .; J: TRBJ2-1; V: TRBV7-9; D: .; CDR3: CASSLGAGQGREQFF; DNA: TGTGCCAGCAGCTTAGGGGCAGGCCAGGGTCGTGAGCAGTTCTTC
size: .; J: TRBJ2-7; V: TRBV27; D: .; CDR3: CASSSQLEPYEQYF; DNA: TGTGCCAGCAGTTCCCAACTAGAGCCCTACGAGCAGTACTTC
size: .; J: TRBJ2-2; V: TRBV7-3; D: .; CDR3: CASSLQQNTGELFF; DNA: TGTGCCAGCAGCTTACAACAGAACACCGGGGAGCTGTTTTTT
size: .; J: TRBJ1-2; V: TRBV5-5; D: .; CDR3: CASSGVAGRYGYTF; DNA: TGTGCCAGCAGCGGCGTTGCAGGGCGCTATGGCTACACCTTC
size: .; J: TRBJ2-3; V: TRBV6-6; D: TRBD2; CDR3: CATRTSANTDTQYF; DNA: TGTGCCACCCGGACTAGCGCGAACACAGATACGCAGTATTTT
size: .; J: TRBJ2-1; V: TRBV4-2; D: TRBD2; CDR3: CASSRGAGGTNEQFF; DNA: TGTGCCAGCAGTCGCGGGGCGGGGGGGACAAATGAGCAGTTCTTC
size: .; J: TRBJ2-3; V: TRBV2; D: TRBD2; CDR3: CASSALAGGTDTQYF; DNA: TGTGCCAGCAGTGCGCTAGCGGGGGGCACAGATACGCAGTATTTT
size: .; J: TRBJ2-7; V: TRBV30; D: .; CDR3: CAWRVRGSYEQYF; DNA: TGTGCCTGGAGGGTGCGGGGCTCCTACGAGCAGTACTTC
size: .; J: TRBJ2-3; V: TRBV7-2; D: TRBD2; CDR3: CASSLTSGRKDTQYF; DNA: TGTGCCAGCAGCTTAACTAGCGGGAGGAAAGATACGCAGTATTTT
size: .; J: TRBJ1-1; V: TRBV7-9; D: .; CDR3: CASSANRRNTEAFF; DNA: TGTGCCAGCAGCGCGAACAGGAGGAACACTGAAGCTTTCTTT
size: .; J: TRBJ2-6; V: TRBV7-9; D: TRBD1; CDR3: CASGTDLILNVLTF; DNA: TGTGCCAGCGGGACAGATTTAATACTCAACGTCCTGACTTTC
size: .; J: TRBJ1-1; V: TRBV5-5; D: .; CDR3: CASSLGTATEAFF; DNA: TGTGCCAGCAGCTTGGGGACAGCCACTGAAGCTTTCTTT
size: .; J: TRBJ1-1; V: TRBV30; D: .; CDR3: CAWTAGIMNTEAFF; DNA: TGTGCCTGGACAGCAGGGATTATGAACACTGAAGCTTTCTTT
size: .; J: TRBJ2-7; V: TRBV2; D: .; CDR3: CASSVPGSYEQYF; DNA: TGTGCCAGCAGTGTGCCAGGGTCCTACGAGCAGTACTTC
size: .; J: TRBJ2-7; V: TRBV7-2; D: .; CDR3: CASSSGGGIYEQYF; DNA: TGTGCCAGCAGCTCGGGAGGGGGCATCTACGAGCAGTACTTC
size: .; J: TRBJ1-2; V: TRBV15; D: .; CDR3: CATAPGGARGYTF; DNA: TGTGCCACAGCACCCGGCGGCGCGAGGGGCTACACCTTC
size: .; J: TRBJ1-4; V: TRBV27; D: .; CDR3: CASSLLGVGQPRRATNEKLFF; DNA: TGTGCCAGCAGTTTACTAGGGGTAGGGCAGCCCCGAAGGGCAACTAATGAAAAACTGTTTTTT
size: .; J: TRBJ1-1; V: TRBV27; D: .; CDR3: CASSLRVVTEAFF; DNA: TGTGCCAGCAGTCTCAGGGTGGTGACTGAAGCTTTCTTT
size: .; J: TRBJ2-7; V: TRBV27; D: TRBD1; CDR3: CASSQGSGTGSHEQYF; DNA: TGTGCCAGCAGTCAAGGCTCCGGGACAGGGTCCCACGAGCAGTACTTC
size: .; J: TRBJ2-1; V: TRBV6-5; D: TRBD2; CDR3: CATSSGSLNEQFF; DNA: TGTGCCACCTCTAGCGGGAGTTTGAATGAGCAGTTCTTC
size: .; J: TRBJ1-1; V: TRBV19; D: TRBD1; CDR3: CASLLDRDGTEAFF; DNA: TGTGCCAGTTTATTGGACAGGGATGGGACTGAAGCTTTCTTT
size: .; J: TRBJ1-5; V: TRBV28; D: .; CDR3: CASTQSGGSNQPQHF; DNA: TGTGCCAGCACCCAAAGCGGGGGGAGCAATCAGCCCCAGCATTTT
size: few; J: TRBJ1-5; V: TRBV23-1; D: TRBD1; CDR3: CASSQGGDRGYSNQPQHF; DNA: TGCGCCAGCAGTCAAGGGGGCGACAGGGGCTATAGCAATCAGCCCCAGCATTTT
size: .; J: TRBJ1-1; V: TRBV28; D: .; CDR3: CASSGGGYKAFF; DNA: TGTGCCAGCAGTGGGGGGGGGTACAAAGCTTTCTTT
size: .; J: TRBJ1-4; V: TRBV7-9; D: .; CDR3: CASSIPSTTNEKLFF; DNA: TGTGCCAGCAGCATTCCAAGCACAACTAATGAAAAACTGTTTTTT
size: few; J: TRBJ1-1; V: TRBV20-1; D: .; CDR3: CSATTETEAFF; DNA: TGCAGTGCTACGACAGAAACTGAAGCTTTCTTT
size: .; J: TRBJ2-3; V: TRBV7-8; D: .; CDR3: CASRISGGTDTQYF; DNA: TGTGCCAGCAGGATCAGCGGAGGCACAGATACGCAGTATTTT
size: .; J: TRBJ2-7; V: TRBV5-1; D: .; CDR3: CASSTDWNYEQYF; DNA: TGCGCCAGCAGCACGGACTGGAACTACGAGCAGTACTTC
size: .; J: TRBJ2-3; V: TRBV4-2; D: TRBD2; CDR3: CASSHDGTGLAGGSSTDTQYF; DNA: TGTGCCAGCAGCCACGACGGCACGGGACTAGCGGGGGGCTCTAGCACAGATACGCAGTATTTT
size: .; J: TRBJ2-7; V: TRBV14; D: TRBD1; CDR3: CASSHPGTGAYEQYF; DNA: TGTGCCAGCAGCCACCCCGGGACAGGTGCCTACGAGCAGTACTTC